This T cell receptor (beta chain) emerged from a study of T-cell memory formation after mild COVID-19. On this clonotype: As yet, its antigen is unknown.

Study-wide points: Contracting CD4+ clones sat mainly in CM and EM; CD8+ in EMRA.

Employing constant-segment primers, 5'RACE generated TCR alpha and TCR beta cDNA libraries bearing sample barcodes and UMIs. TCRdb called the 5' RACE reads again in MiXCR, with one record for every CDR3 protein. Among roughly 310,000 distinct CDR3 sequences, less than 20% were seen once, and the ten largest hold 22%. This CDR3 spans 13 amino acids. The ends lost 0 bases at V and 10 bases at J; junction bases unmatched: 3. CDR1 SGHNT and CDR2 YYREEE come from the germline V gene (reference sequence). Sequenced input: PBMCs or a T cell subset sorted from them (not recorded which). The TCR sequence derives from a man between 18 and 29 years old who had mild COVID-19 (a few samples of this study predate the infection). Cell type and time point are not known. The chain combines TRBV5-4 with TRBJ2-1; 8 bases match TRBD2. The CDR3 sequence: CASSLGSGDEQFF. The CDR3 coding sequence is TGTGCCAGCAGCTTGGGTAGCGGGGACGAGCAGTTCTTC.